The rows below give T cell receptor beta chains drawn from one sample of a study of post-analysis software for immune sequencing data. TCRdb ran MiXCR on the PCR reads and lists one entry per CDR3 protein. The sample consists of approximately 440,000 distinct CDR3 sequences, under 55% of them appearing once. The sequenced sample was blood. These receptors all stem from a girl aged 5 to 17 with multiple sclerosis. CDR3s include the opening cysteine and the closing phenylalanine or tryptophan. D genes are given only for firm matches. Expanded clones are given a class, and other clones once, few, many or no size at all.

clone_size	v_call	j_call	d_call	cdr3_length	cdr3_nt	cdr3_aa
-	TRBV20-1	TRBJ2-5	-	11	TGCAGTGCTCACCCAAGAGAGGGACAGTACTTC	CSAHPREGQYF
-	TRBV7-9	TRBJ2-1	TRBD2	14	TGTGCCAGCAGCATAGGGAGGGGAGGCAATGAGCAGTTCTTC	CASSIGRGGNEQFF
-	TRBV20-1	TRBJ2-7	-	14	TGCAGTGCCGCACAGACCGGGGGGCAATACGAGCAGTACTTC	CSAAQTGGQYEQYF
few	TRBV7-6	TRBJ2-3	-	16	TGTGCCAGCAGCCCCCATGGTAGCGGCGTCACAGATACGCAGTATTTT	CASSPHGSGVTDTQYF
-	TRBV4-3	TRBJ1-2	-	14	TGCGCCAGCAGCCAATATAGGGGGGACTATGGCTACACCTTC	CASSQYRGDYGYTF
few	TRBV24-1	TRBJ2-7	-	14	TGTGCCACCAGTGATACACAGGGAGTACACGAGCAGTACTTC	CATSDTQGVHEQYF
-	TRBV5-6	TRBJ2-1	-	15	TGTGCCAGCAGCTTGTCGGGGACCGGGTACAATGAGCAGTTCTTC	CASSLSGTGYNEQFF
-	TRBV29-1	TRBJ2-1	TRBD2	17	TGCAGCGTTGAAGCGGTGCTAGCGGGAGATGCCTACAATGAGCAGTTCTTC	CSVEAVLAGDAYNEQFF
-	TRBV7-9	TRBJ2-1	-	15	TGTGCCAGCAGCTTATGGCAGGTGACCTACAATGAGCAGTTCTTC	CASSLWQVTYNEQFF
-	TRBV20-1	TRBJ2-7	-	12	TGCAGTGCCTACGGGGGAACTTACGAGCAGTACTTC	CSAYGGTYEQYF
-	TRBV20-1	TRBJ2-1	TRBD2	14	TGCAGTGCTAGAACTCAGCGGGAGCTAAGTGAGCAGTTCTTC	CSARTQRELSEQFF
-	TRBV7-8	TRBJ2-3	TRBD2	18	TGTGCCAGCAGCCCTATGGGGCGACTAGCGGCTTTCACAGATACGCAGTATTTT	CASSPMGRLAAFTDTQYF
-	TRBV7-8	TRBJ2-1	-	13	TGTGCCAGCAGCCTGAGCAAGGGGGATGAGCAGTTCTTC	CASSLSKGDEQFF
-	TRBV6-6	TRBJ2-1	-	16	TGTGCCAGCAGTTTTCTTTCGGGGGTTTCTCAAGAGACCCAGTTCTTC	CASSFLSGVSQETQFF